A selection of T cell receptor beta chains follows, all from one sample in a study of T-cell reconstitution after alpha-beta-depleted transplantation in children. TCRdb fed the PCR reads into MiXCR, producing one record per CDR3 protein. The table lists 670,000 or so distinct CDR3 sequences, roughly 14% of them singletons. This specimen consisted of PBMCs, obtained before TCRalphabeta/CD19-depleted stem cell transplant. The receptors shown here come from a girl aged 2 to 10 with congenital amegakaryocytic thrombocytopenia, due to receive a stem cell transplant. Both conserved end residues are part of each CDR3. A D gene is named only where the DNA matches it firmly. Not every row has a clone size; where given, it reads once, few, many or a size class.

d_call: .; v_call: TRBV2; j_call: TRBJ1-2; clone_size: .; cdr3_nt: TGTGCCAGCAGCCCATACCCGGGGAAGGGGGACTATGGCTACACCTTC; cdr3_aa: CASSPYPGKGDYGYTF
d_call: TRBD1; v_call: TRBV25-1; j_call: TRBJ1-1; clone_size: .; cdr3_nt: TGTGCCAGCAGTGAAATGGATAGGACAGGAAGTAGAACTGAAGCTTTCTTT; cdr3_aa: CASSEMDRTGSRTEAFF
d_call: .; v_call: TRBV11-2; j_call: TRBJ1-2; clone_size: few; cdr3_nt: TGTGCCAGCAGCTTAGGGGGCTCAACGTATGGCTACACCTTC; cdr3_aa: CASSLGGSTYGYTF
d_call: .; v_call: TRBV12-3/TRBV12-4; j_call: TRBJ2-5; clone_size: many; cdr3_nt: TGTGCCAGCAGTTTCGAGCGACCCCAAGAGACCCAGTACTTC; cdr3_aa: CASSFERPQETQYF
d_call: .; v_call: TRBV28; j_call: TRBJ2-6; clone_size: many; cdr3_nt: TGTGCCAGCCGTTACTCTGGGGCCAACGTCCTGACTTTC; cdr3_aa: CASRYSGANVLTF
d_call: .; v_call: TRBV7-9; j_call: TRBJ2-7; clone_size: many; cdr3_nt: TGTGCCAGCAGCTTGGGCAGGGACACCTACGAGCAGTACTTC; cdr3_aa: CASSLGRDTYEQYF
d_call: .; v_call: TRBV7-2; j_call: TRBJ2-5; clone_size: .; cdr3_nt: TGTGCCAGCAGCGTCTCTAGCTTCGGGGAGACCCAGTACTTC; cdr3_aa: CASSVSSFGETQYF
d_call: TRBD1; v_call: TRBV14; j_call: TRBJ2-7; clone_size: few; cdr3_nt: TGTGCCAGCAGCCCCTCTCCAAGACAGGGAATATACTTC; cdr3_aa: CASSPSPRQGIYF
d_call: .; v_call: TRBV5-1; j_call: TRBJ2-7; clone_size: .; cdr3_nt: TGCGCCAGCAGCTTGGAGCTAGGAATGTACGAGCAGTACTTC; cdr3_aa: CASSLELGMYEQYF
d_call: TRBD2; v_call: TRBV11-2; j_call: TRBJ2-3; clone_size: many; cdr3_nt: TGTGCCAGCCAGGCCCGGACTAGGCCTTTCCGCACCGAGGAGGATACGCAGTATTTT; cdr3_aa: CASQARTRPFRTEEDTQYF
d_call: TRBD2; v_call: TRBV4-1; j_call: TRBJ2-7; clone_size: few; cdr3_nt: TGCGCCAGCAGCCAAGATCCGCTAGCGGCCTACGAGCAGTACTTC; cdr3_aa: CASSQDPLAAYEQYF